This TCR beta chain was sequenced during a study of CD8+CD57+ T cells in acquired aplastic anemia. Study-level background: Quantities of DNA derived from sorted CD4+ and CD8+ cells averaged approximately 3 ug.

Genomic DNA, the template, was used for profiling of the TCR beta VDJ and CDR3. TCRdb analysed the reads with MiXCR anew, one entry per CDR3 protein. The sample consists of hundreds of thousands of distinct CDR3 sequences, around a third of them appearing once. Patients sequenced had flow cytometry evidence of CD8+CD57+ cell expansion. A severe acquired aplastic anemia diagnosis applied to all patients. Study observations and caveats: Patients showed no significant difference from controls in CD8+ Simpson's diversity.

Trimming cost V 0 bases and J 10 bases, with 13 bases left between them. This CDR3 spans 14 amino acids. The germline V gene has CDR1 LNHNV and CDR2 YYDKDF (reference sequence). As regards this clonotype: Antigen specificity is unknown.

The sequence was collected from a human donor with aplastic anemia. The sample was sorted CD4+, CD8+, or CD8+CD57+ T cells (not recorded which) from PBMCs. J is TRBJ2-1 and V is TRBV15; no definite D call. In DNA, the CDR3 is TGTGCCACCAGCAGAGAGTGGCCATCCTCCGAGCAGTTCTTC. The encoded protein is CATSREWPSSEQFF.